A single sample is the source of the 6 T cell receptor beta chains below, sequenced in a study of radiotherapy plus CTLA-4 blockade in lung cancer (dated by TCRdb to between 2018 and 2020). The library came from the immunoSEQ multiplex PCR assay. TCRdb mirrors the immuneACCESS table, restricted to in-frame sequences. Some clones are absent from its copies; in checked studies, under half trace to an unresolved V gene, and the reason for the others is unknown. The sample table contains tens of thousands of clones; only one count was recorded for around 80% of them. The ten largest clones take up roughly a tenth of the sample. Material: peripheral blood, obtained from a patient treated with radiotherapy plus ipilimumab. The receptors come from a human donor with non-small cell lung cancer who had a complete response to radiotherapy plus ipilimumab.

This clone was recorded a few times. The sample has other DNA sequences that encode this CDR3 too. V and J are TRBV12-5 and TRBJ1-2; no definite D call. This CDR3 is built from 13 residues. V lost 1 base to trimming and J lost 2 bases, with 5 bases between them. CDR1 is LGHNT, CDR2 FRNRAP, per germline. The CDR3 sequence: CASGLGANYGYTF. The DNA of the CDR3 is TGTGCTAGTGGTTTGGGGGCGAACTATGGCTACACCTTC.

The chain recombines TRBV5-4 with TRBJ1-6; 8 bases match TRBD1. The germline V gene encodes CDR1 SGHNT and CDR2 YYREEE (reference sequence). V lost 5 bases, J lost 9 bases, and 7 bases stayed unmatched. This CDR3 comprises 14 residues. The CDR3 DNA reads TGTGCCAGCAGATCCGGACAGGGAGGTTCACCCCTCCACTTT. This translates into CASRSGQGGSPLHF.

CDR3 residues: CASNTGSPQETQYF. Written as DNA, the CDR3 is TGTGCCAGCAATACGGGGAGCCCCCAAGAGACCCAGTACTTC. The genes are TRBV9 and TRBJ2-5; a possible D gene is TRBD2 (5 bases). The germline V gene has CDR1 SGDLS and CDR2 YYNGEE. V was cut by 6 bases and J by 1 base, with 13 bases left in between. CDR3 length equals 14 residues. Together with reference TRBV9 and TRBJ2-5, the CDR3 gives the full variable domain: DSGVTQTPKHLITATGQRVTLRCSPRSGDLSVYWYQQSLDQGLQFLIQYYNGEERAKGNILERFSAQQFPDLHSELNLSSLELGDSALYFCASNTGSPQETQYFGPGTRLLVL.

The gene calls are TRBV5-6 and TRBJ2-3; 10 positions agree with TRBD2. The CDR3 loop spans 14 amino acids. The J segment lost 7 bases and the V segment lost 4 bases, leaving 6 bases of the junction unmatched. Germline CDR1 reads SGHDT; CDR2 reads YYEEEE. The CDR3 spells CASSLYSGRNTQYF. The CDR3 DNA follows: TGTGCCAGCAGCCTCTATAGCGGGAGGAATACGCAGTATTTT.

The chain recombines TRBV5-1 with TRBJ1-2; TRBD1 might be the D (5 bases). The V and J ends lost 0 bases and 1 base respectively, with 7 bases between them. The CDR3 contains 14 residues. Germline V lookup: CDR1 SGHRS, CDR2 YFSETQ. CDR3 residues: CASSLATDNYGYTF. The CDR3 DNA sequence: TGCGCCAGCAGCTTGGCGACAGATAACTATGGCTACACCTTC.

CDR3 residues: CASSPQDRGYTEAFF. DNA for the CDR3: TGCGCCAGCAGCCCCCAGGACAGGGGATACACTGAAGCTTTCTTT. This chain connects TRBV5-1 to TRBJ1-1; 9 positions agree with TRBD1. V was clipped by 4 bases and J by 3 bases; unmatched bases: 7. Germline values: CDR1 SGHRS, CDR2 YFSETQ. The CDR3 is 15 residues long. The complete variable domain, with remaining parts taken from reference TRBV5-1 and TRBJ1-1, reads KAGVTQTPRYLIKTRGQQVTLSCSPISGHRSVSWYQQTPGQGLQFLFEYFSETQRNKGNFPGRFSGRQFSNSRSEMNVSTLELGDSALYLCASSPQDRGYTEAFFGQGTRLTVV.